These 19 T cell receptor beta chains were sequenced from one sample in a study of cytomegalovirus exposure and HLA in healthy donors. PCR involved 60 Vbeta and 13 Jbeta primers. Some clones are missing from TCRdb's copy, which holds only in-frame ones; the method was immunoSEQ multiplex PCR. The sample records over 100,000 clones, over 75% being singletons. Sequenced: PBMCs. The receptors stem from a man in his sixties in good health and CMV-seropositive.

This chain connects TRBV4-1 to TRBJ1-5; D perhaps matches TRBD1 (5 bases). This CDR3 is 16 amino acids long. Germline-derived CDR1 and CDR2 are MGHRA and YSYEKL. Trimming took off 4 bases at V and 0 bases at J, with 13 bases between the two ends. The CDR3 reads CASSPLQEYSNQPQHF. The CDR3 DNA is TGCGCCAGCAGCCCACTACAGGAATATAGCAATCAGCCCCAGCATTTT.

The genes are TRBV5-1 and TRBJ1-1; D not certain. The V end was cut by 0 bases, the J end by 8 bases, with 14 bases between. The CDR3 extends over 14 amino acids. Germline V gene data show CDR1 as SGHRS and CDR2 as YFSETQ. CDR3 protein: CASSLAVTATEAFF. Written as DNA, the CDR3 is TGCGCCAGCAGCTTGGCCGTTACTGCCACCGAAGCTTTCTTT.

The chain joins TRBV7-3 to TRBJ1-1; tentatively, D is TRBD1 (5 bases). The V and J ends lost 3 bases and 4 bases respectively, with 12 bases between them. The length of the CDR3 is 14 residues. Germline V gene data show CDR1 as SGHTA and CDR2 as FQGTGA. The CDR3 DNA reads TGTGCCAGCAGCTTCGACTCGGGGGGCACTGAAGCTTTCTTT. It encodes CASSFDSGGTEAFF.

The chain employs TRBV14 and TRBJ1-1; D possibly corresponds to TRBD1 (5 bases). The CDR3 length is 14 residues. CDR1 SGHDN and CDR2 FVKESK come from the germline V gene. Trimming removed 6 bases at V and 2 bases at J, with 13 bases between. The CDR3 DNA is TGTGCCAGCAGAGACACGACAGACAACACTGAAGCTTTCTTT. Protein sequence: CASRDTTDNTEAFF.

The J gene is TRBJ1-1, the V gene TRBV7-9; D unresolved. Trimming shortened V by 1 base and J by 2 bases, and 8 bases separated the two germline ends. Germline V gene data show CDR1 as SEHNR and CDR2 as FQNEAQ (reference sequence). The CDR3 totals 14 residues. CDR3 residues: CASSLETDNTEAFF. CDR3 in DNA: TGTGCCAGCAGCTTAGAAACAGACAACACTGAAGCTTTCTTT.

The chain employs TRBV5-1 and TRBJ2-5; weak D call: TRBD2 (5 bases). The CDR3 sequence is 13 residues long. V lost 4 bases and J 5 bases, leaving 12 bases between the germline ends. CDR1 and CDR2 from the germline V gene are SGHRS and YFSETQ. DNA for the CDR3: TGCGCCAGCAGCCCCTGGGGAGAGGAGACCCAGTACTTC. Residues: CASSPWGEETQYF.

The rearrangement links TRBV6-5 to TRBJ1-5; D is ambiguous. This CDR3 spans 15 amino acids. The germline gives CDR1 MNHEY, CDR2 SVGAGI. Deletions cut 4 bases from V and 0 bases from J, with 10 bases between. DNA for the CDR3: TGTGCCAGCAGTTTAGACTCTAATAGCAATCAGCCCCAGCATTTT. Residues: CASSLDSNSNQPQHF.

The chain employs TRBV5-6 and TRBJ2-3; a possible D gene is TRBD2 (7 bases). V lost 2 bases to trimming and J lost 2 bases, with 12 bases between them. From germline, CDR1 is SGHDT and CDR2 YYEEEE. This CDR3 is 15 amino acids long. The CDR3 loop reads CASSLRGGHTDTQYF. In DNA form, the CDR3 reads TGTGCCAGCAGCTTACGCGGGGGCCACACAGATACGCAGTATTTT.

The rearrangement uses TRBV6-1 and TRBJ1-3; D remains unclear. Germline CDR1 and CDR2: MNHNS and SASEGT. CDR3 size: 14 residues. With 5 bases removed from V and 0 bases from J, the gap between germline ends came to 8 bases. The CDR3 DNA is TGTGCCAGCAGTAAATCCTTCTCTGGAAACACCATATATTTT. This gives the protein CASSKSFSGNTIYF.

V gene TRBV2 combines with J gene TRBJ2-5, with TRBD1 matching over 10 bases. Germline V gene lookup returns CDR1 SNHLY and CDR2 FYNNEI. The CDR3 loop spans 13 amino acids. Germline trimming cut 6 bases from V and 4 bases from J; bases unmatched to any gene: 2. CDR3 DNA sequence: TGTGCCAGCAGGGACAGGGGGGGAGAGACCCAGTACTTC. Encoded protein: CASRDRGGETQYF.

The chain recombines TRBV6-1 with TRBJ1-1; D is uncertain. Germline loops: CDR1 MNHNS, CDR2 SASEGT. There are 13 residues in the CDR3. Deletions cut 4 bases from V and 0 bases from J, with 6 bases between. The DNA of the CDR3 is TGTGCCAGCAGTGGTCAGATGAACACTGAAGCTTTCTTT. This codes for CASSGQMNTEAFF.

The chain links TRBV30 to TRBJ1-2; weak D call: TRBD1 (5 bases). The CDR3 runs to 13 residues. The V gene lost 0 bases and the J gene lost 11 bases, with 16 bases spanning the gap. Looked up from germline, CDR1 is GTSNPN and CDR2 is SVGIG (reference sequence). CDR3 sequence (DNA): TGTGCCTGGAGTGTTGGTGGCAGGGAAACTTACACCTTC. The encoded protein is CAWSVGGRETYTF.

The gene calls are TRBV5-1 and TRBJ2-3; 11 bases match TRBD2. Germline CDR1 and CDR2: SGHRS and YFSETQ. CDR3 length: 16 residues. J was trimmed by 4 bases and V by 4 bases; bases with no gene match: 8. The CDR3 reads CASSPTSGEGPDTQYF. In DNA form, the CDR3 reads TGCGCCAGCAGCCCGACTAGCGGGGAGGGCCCAGATACGCAGTATTTT.

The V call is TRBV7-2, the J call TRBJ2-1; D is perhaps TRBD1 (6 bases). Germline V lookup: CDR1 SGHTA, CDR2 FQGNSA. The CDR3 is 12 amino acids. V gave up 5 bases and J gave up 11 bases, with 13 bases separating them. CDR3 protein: CASSQGSMKQFF. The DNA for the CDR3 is TGTGCCAGCAGCCAGGGGTCAATGAAGCAGTTCTTC.

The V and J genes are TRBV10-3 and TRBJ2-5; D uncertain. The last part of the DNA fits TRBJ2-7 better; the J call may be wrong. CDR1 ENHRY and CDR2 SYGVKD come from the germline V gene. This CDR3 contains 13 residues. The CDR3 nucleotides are TGTGCCATCAGTGAGTCGGTCGAGTACGAGCAGTACTTC. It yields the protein CAISESVEYEQYF.

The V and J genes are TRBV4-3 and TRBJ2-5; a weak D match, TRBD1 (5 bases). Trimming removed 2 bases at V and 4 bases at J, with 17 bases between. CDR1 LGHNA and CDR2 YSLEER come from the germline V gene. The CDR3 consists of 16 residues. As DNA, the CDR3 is TGCGCCAGCAGCCAATCCTGGGCCAGGCAGGGAGAGACCCAGTACTTC. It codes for CASSQSWARQGETQYF.

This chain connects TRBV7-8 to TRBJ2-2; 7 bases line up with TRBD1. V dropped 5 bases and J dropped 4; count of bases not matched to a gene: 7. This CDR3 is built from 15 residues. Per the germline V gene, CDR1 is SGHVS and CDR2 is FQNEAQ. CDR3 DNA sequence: TGTGCCAGCAGCCCCCAGGGGGTGACCACCGGGGAGCTGTTTTTT. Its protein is CASSPQGVTTGELFF.

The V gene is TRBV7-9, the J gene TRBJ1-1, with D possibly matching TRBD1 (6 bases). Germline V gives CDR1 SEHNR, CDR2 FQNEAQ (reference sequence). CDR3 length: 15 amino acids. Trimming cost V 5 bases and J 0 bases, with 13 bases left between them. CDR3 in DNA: TGTGCCAGCAGCCTCGGACAGCCTTTGAACACTGAAGCTTTCTTT. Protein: CASSLGQPLNTEAFF.

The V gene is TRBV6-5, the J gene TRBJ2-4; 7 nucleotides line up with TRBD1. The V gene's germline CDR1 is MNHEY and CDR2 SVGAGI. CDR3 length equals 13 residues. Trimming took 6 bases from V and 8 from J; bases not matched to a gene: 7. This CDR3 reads CASSRTGGDIQYF. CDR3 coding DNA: TGTGCCAGCAGCCGGACAGGAGGTGACATTCAGTACTTC.